This TCR beta chain is drawn from a study of immune evolution from preneoplasia to lung adenocarcinoma. Study observations and caveats: T cell clonality was higher in KRAS-mutant than EGFR-mutant or wild-type nodules.

There are 16 residues in the CDR3. Germline-derived CDR1 and CDR2 are LNHDA and SQIVND (reference sequence). With 2 bases removed from V and 5 bases from J, the gap between germline ends came to 15 bases. Measured with immunoSEQ multiplex PCR; TCRdb has only the in-frame clones, and not every one. Counted here are around 21,000 clones, about 71% occurring once; the ten biggest clones make up roughly 5.3%. On this clone itself: Its antigen remains unknown.

The chain has TRBV19 and TRBJ2-2; TRBD1 might be the D (6 bases). Specimen: FFPE invasive lung adenocarcinoma tissue. The receptor was derived from a person aged 55 to 70 with lung adenocarcinoma. The CDR3 DNA reads TGTGCCAGTAGTATACCGGTTGGGCAGGGGACCGGGGAGCTGTTTTTT. Protein sequence: CASSIPVGQGTGELFF.